A single T cell receptor (beta chain) is shown here with its context. Its specificity is not known. V lost 5 bases, J lost 6 bases, and 14 bases lay in between. Germline V gene sequence: CDR1 MNHNS, CDR2 SASEGT. The length of the CDR3 is 14 residues. The sample originates from a study of a mutant IDH1 vaccine in newly diagnosed glioma. Study background: Treated patients, about 60% male and about 38% female, averaged roughly 43 years of age. Radiotherapy, temozolomide, or both had been given previously, and both were given to most.

Profiled with immunoSEQ multiplex PCR; TCRdb holds only in-frame clones, not every one. Of 25,000 to 35,000 clones listed, around 85% are singletons. Sample time point: baseline, week 1 (first vaccination visit). The treatment here: pre-vaccination baseline after standard-of-care therapy. Notes on the study in general: The authors found pseudoprogression apparently unrelated to changes in top peripheral T cell clonotypes. Immune responses arising from the vaccine appeared in roughly 95% of patients.

The chain carries TRBV6-1 and TRBJ2-1; D is unclear. This clonotype originated in a woman in her 40s with glioma. Sample: PBMCs, taken from a glioma patient treated with radiotherapy, temozolomide or both. For the CDR3, the DNA is TGTGCCAGCAGTACCCTCGGACCCTCCAATGAGCAGTTCTTC. This codes for CASSTLGPSNEQFF.